The 7 T cell receptor beta chains listed next were all sequenced from one sample in a study of blood T cell repertoires in COVID-19. Measured with immunoSEQ multiplex PCR; TCRdb has only the in-frame clones, and not every one. This sample has about 430,000 clones, with over 75% found just once. The material sequenced was PBMCs or T cells enriched from blood (not recorded which). The receptors derive from a woman between 18 and 29 years old who had been exposed to COVID-19.

This rearrangement joins TRBV7-9 to TRBJ2-7, with D perhaps matching TRBD2 (5 bases). Trimming took off 5 bases at V and 7 bases at J, with 15 bases between the two ends. The length of the CDR3 is 13 residues. Per the germline V gene, CDR1 is SEHNR and CDR2 is FQNEAQ (reference sequence). The CDR3 bases are TGTGCCAGCAGCCATGGGTCACCGGGGGAGCAGTACTTC. This sequence encodes CASSHGSPGEQYF.

The rearrangement links TRBV27 to TRBJ1-2, with 10 bases lining up with TRBD1. With V trimmed by 3 bases and J by 3 bases, 7 bases remained unmatched. Germline V gives CDR1 MNHEY, CDR2 SMNVEV (reference sequence). The CDR3 totals 16 residues. CDR3 in amino acids: CASSLRGQGPHYGYTF. In nucleotides, the CDR3 is TGTGCCAGCAGTTTGCGGGGACAGGGGCCTCACTATGGCTACACCTTC.

To note about this clone: The sample has other DNA sequences that encode this CDR3 too. The rearrangement joins TRBV2 to TRBJ2-5, with a possible D match to TRBD1 (6 bases). This CDR3 has 12 amino acids. From germline, CDR1 is SNHLY and CDR2 FYNNEI. V was shortened by 6 bases and J by 4 bases, with 9 bases between the two germline ends. The CDR3 DNA follows: TGTGCCAGCAGGGGACAACGAGAGACCCAGTACTTC. Translation gives CASRGQRETQYF.

V and J are TRBV18 and TRBJ2-1; 12 bases fit TRBD2. The V gene's germline CDR1 is KGHSH and CDR2 LQKENI. The CDR3 length is 15 residues. Germline trimming cut 5 bases from V and 8 bases from J; bases unmatched to any gene: 7. As DNA, the CDR3 is TGTGCCAGCTCAAGACTAGCGGGGGAGGTCCATGAGCAGTTCTTC. Its protein is CASSRLAGEVHEQFF.

This chain links TRBV3-1 (or the pseudogene TRBV3-2) with TRBJ1-6; D unclear. Between the trimmed V and J ends, which lost 4 bases and 6 bases, there was a span of 13 bases. Germline V gene data show CDR1 as LGHDT and CDR2 as YNNKEL (reference sequence). The CDR3 totals 15 residues. The CDR3 DNA sequence: TGTGCCAGCAGCCGAGGTGGCCGCGGTAATTCACCCCTCCACTTT. Translation gives CASSRGGRGNSPLHF.

CDR3 in amino acids: CASSPRDRAEKLFF. CDR3 sequence (DNA): TGTGCCAGCAGCCCCCGGGACAGGGCTGAAAAACTGTTTTTT. The chain recombines TRBV6-5 with TRBJ1-4, with 9 nucleotides matching TRBD1. This CDR3 is 14 amino acids long. Germline V gene sequence: CDR1 MNHEY, CDR2 SVGAGI. J lost 7 bases, V lost 6 bases, and 6 bases had no gene match.

This rearrangement joins TRBV5-5 to TRBJ2-3; 7 nucleotides match TRBD1. J gave up 3 bases and V 3 bases, and 7 bases lay outside the gene matches. The CDR3 spans 15 residues. Germline V CDR1 and CDR2: SGHKS, YYEKEE (reference sequence). CDR3 bases: TGTGCCAGCAGCTCGACAGGGAGTTATACAGATACGCAGTATTTT. This encodes CASSSTGSYTDTQYF.